A selection of T cell receptor beta chains follows, all from one sample in a study of T cell repertoires in cytomegalovirus infection. MiXCR, run by TCRdb on the reads, gives a single entry per CDR3 protein. The sample yields 650,000 to 850,000 distinct CDR3 sequences, just under 30% seen once. Their specific antigens are unknown. This specimen was cultured CD8+ T cells from PBMCs, taken from culture after CMV antigen stimulation. Receptor source: a human donor in good health (CMV status not recorded). Some clones in this sample may be carry-over from other donors' samples. Both conserved end residues are part of each CDR3. A D gene is named only where the DNA matches it firmly. Expanded clones are given a class, and other clones once, few, many or no size at all.

D	V	size	J	CDR3	DNA
.	TRBV6-6	few	TRBJ1-1	CASRLTGQAFF	TGTGCCAGCAGGTTGACAGGTCAAGCTTTCTTT
.	TRBV7-6	.	TRBJ2-1	CASSHRGGWGNEQFF	TGTGCCAGCAGCCATAGGGGGGGCTGGGGCAATGAGCAGTTCTTC
TRBD1	TRBV4-1	few	TRBJ1-4	CASSQEAGTGTEKLFF	TGCGCCAGCAGCCAAGAGGCCGGGACAGGGACTGAAAAACTGTTTTTT
.	TRBV7-6	.	TRBJ1-2	CASSVVPISTSNYGYTF	TGTGCCAGCAGCGTTGTCCCAATCTCAACTTCTAACTATGGCTACACCTTC
TRBD2	TRBV10-1	.	TRBJ2-3	CASGSGELTDTQYF	TGCGCCAGCGGAAGCGGGGAATTGACAGATACGCAGTATTTT
TRBD2	TRBV7-9	.	TRBJ2-3	CASSLTALTSLAKRHTQYF	TGTGCCAGCAGCCTGACCGCTTTGACTAGCCTTGCCAAGAGACATACGCAGTATTTT
TRBD2	TRBV7-2	.	TRBJ2-2	CASSSTPSGVTGELFF	TGTGCCAGCAGCTCGACCCCTAGCGGGGTTACCGGGGAGCTGTTTTTT
.	TRBV7-9	.	TRBJ2-5	CASRDDRRGYQETQYF	TGTGCCAGCAGAGATGACAGAAGAGGTTATCAAGAGACCCAGTACTTC
.	TRBV2	many	TRBJ2-5	CASNLGLETQYF	TGTGCCAGCAACCTAGGGCTGGAGACCCAGTACTTC
TRBD1	TRBV7-9	many	TRBJ1-2	CASSPREGANYGYTF	TGTGCCAGCAGCCCGAGGGAGGGGGCAAACTATGGCTACACCTTC
.	TRBV3-1	.	TRBJ1-5	CASSQIAGSNQPQHF	TGTGCCAGCAGCCAGATCGCGGGTAGCAATCAGCCCCAGCATTTT
.	TRBV7-9	few	TRBJ2-2	CASSSPRGREVLNTGELFF	TGTGCCAGCAGCTCACCCCGTGGCAGGGAAGTGCTGAACACCGGGGAGCTGTTTTTT
.	TRBV28	.	TRBJ1-5	CASRPDTNQPQHF	TGTGCCAGCAGGCCGGACACCAATCAGCCCCAGCATTTT
TRBD1	TRBV12-3/TRBV12-4	.	TRBJ1-1	CASTPDRATEAFF	TGTGCCAGCACCCCGGACAGGGCCACTGAAGCTTTCTTT
TRBD1	TRBV12-3/TRBV12-4	few	TRBJ2-1	CASSLKGGAVNEQFF	TGTGCCAGCAGTTTAAAAGGGGGCGCGGTCAATGAGCAGTTCTTC
.	TRBV7-8	.	TRBJ2-3	CASSLRELGDTQYF	TGTGCCAGCAGCCTCCGGGAGCTAGGAGATACGCAGTATTTT
.	TRBV5-8	.	TRBJ2-3	CATQISTDTQYF	TGTGCGACACAGATTAGCACAGATACGCAGTATTTT
.	TRBV14	few	TRBJ2-2	CASSSWTANTGELFF	TGTGCCAGCAGCTCCTGGACAGCGAACACCGGGGAGCTGTTTTTT
TRBD2	TRBV6-1	few	TRBJ2-3	CASSEAPGGFNPDTQYF	TGTGCCAGCAGTGAAGCCCCGGGGGGATTCAACCCAGATACGCAGTATTTT
.	TRBV6-1	.	TRBJ2-5	CASSRDAQETQYF	TGTGCCAGCAGTCGAGACGCCCAAGAGACCCAGTACTTC
TRBD1	TRBV15	few	TRBJ2-7	CATSTRQGSYEQYF	TGTGCCACCAGCACCCGACAGGGTTCCTACGAGCAGTACTTC
TRBD1	TRBV10-3	.	TRBJ2-3	CAISGQGTSTDTQYF	TGTGCCATCAGTGGACAGGGGACAAGCACAGATACGCAGTATTTT
.	TRBV7-8	few	TRBJ1-2	CASSFEPHGYTF	TGTGCCAGCAGCTTCGAGCCGCATGGCTACACCTTC
TRBD1	TRBV7-6	many	TRBJ1-1	CASSRLNRDSVKMNTEAFF	TGTGCCAGCAGCCGCCTTAACCGGGACAGCGTTAAAATGAACACTGAAGCTTTCTTT
.	TRBV29-1	.	TRBJ2-2	CSVARVHGELFF	TGCAGCGTTGCCAGGGTCCACGGGGAGCTGTTTTTT
.	TRBV7-8	few	TRBJ2-3	CASSLANGHPKYF	TGTGCCAGCAGCTTAGCAAACGGGCATCCTAAGTATTTT
TRBD1	TRBV4-2	many	TRBJ1-1	CASSQEDPSVIGGWNTEAFF	TGTGCCAGCAGCCAAGAGGATCCCTCGGTTATAGGGGGCTGGAACACTGAAGCTTTCTTT
TRBD1	TRBV12-3/TRBV12-4	.	TRBJ2-7	CASSLFDREYTYEQYF	TGTGCCAGCAGTTTATTCGACAGGGAATACACCTACGAGCAGTACTTC
.	TRBV19	.	TRBJ1-4	CASSSGTVGNEKLFF	TGTGCCAGTAGTTCCGGGACCGTGGGTAATGAAAAACTGTTTTTT
.	TRBV7-9	few	TRBJ1-6	CATAGSPLHF	TGTGCCACGGCGGGTTCACCCCTCCACTTT
.	TRBV7-9	.	TRBJ2-1	CASRSPGGANEQFF	TGTGCCAGCAGGAGCCCAGGGGGGGCCAATGAGCAGTTCTTC
.	TRBV27	.	TRBJ2-1	CASSWRAHNEQFF	TGTGCCAGCAGTTGGCGCGCTCACAATGAGCAGTTCTTC
TRBD2	TRBV2	few	TRBJ2-3	CASGRLAEGTDTQYF	TGTGCCAGCGGTCGACTAGCGGAGGGGACAGATACGCAGTATTTT
.	TRBV19	.	TRBJ1-5	CASSWSVGPYSNQPQHF	TGTGCCAGTAGTTGGTCGGTAGGGCCTTATAGCAATCAGCCCCAGCATTTT
.	TRBV24-1	.	TRBJ2-3	CATSAGTLSTDTQYF	TGTGCCACCAGTGCCGGGACGTTAAGCACAGATACGCAGTATTTT
.	TRBV27	once	TRBJ2-5	CASSSPEGGSETQYF	TGTGCCAGCAGTTCCCCCGAAGGGGGGTCCGAGACCCAGTACTTC
.	TRBV12-3/TRBV12-4	.	TRBJ1-2	CASSLFQGGRNYGYTF	TGTGCCAGCAGTCTTTTTCAGGGCGGCAGGAACTATGGCTACACCTTC
.	TRBV10-3	few	TRBJ2-7	CAISDEATTYEQYF	TGTGCCATCAGTGATGAAGCAACTACCTACGAGCAGTACTTC
TRBD2	TRBV20-1	.	TRBJ2-3	CSASTSGAASGTQYF	TGCAGTGCTTCTACTAGCGGGGCAGCTTCGGGGACGCAGTATTTT
.	TRBV29-1	.	TRBJ2-3	CSVVGTRTSTDTQYF	TGCAGCGTTGTGGGTACCAGAACCAGCACAGATACGCAGTATTTT
TRBD1	TRBV6-1	few	TRBJ1-2	CASSDETGDGYTF	TGTGCCAGCAGTGACGAGACAGGGGATGGCTACACCTTC
TRBD1	TRBV7-6	many	TRBJ1-2	CASSLQGFGYGYTF	TGTGCCAGCAGCCTACAGGGGTTTGGCTATGGCTACACCTTC
.	TRBV2	.	TRBJ2-7	CASSDHQGPYEQYF	TGTGCCAGCAGTGATCATCAAGGTCCTTACGAGCAGTACTTC
.	TRBV7-6	.	TRBJ2-1	CASSDHRPEQFF	TGTGCCAGCAGCGACCACAGGCCTGAGCAGTTCTTC
.	TRBV5-1	many	TRBJ1-4	CASSLEAGHSLAKLFF	TGCGCCAGCAGCTTGGAGGCTGGACACTCCTTAGCGAAACTGTTTTTT
.	TRBV2	few	TRBJ1-3	CASQGSGNTIYF	TGTGCCAGTCAAGGCTCTGGAAACACCATATATTTT
.	TRBV6-6	.	TRBJ1-1	CASSYGQKEAFF	TGTGCCAGCAGTTACGGACAGAAGGAAGCTTTCTTT
TRBD1	TRBV10-2	.	TRBJ1-5	CASSAGQGINQPQHF	TGCGCCAGCAGTGCCGGACAGGGCATAAATCAGCCCCAGCATTTT
.	TRBV15	.	TRBJ1-2	CATSREAGTGTGGYTF	TGTGCCACCAGCAGAGAGGCAGGGACCGGCACTGGAGGCTACACCTTC
.	TRBV12-3/TRBV12-4	few	TRBJ1-1	CASSLLGETSEAFF	TGTGCCAGCAGTCTGTTAGGGGAAACGAGTGAAGCTTTCTTT